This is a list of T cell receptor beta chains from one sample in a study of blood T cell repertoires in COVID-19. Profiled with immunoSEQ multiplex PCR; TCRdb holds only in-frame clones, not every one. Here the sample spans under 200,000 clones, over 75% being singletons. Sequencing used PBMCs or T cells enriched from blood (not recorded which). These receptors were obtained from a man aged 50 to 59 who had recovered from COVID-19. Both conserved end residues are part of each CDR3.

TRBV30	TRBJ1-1	CAWSDRRQGDTEAFF
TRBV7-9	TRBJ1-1	CASSFGEEAFF
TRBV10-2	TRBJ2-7	CASSELAGYEQYF
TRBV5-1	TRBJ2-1	CARRYPGGGDYNEQFF
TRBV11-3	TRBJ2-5	CASSGRDREETQYF
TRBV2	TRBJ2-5	CASSVTEETQYF
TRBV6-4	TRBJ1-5	CASIPPGQVIIVSQPQHF
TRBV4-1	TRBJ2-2	CASSQPTSKTGELFF
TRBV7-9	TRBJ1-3	CASSSPRFSGNTIYF
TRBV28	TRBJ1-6	CASSFNSDRGWGSPLHF
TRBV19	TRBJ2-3	CASSSSLRDTQYF
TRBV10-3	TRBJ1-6	CAIRDTDAGGDSPLHF
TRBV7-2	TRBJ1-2	CASTRGGVGYTF
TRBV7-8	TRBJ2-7	CASSLGQFYEQYF
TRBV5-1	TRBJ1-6	CASSLAVFNSPLHF
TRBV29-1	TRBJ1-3	CSGLKRDRGGEPGNTIYF
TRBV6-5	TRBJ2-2	CASSHGQGTGELFF
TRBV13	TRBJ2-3	CASSSTGGGYSDTQYF
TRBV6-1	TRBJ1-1	CASSEGDRVEAFF
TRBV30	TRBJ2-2	CAWRVDAGELFF
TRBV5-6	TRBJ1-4	CASSTRGRGGEKLFF
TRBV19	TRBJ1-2	CASSIAQVLSYTF
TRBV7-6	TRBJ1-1	CASSLATGQGLLNTEAFF
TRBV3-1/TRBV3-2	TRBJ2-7	CASRRGQAYEQYF
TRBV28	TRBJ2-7	CASLFRETNEQYF
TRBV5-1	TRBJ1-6	CASSLVGGSVSSPLHF
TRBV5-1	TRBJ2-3	CASSRWTSGATDTQYF
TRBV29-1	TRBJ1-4	CSAKQGSSTNEKLFF
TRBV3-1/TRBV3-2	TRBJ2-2	CASRAGGFLNTGELFF
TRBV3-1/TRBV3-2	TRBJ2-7	CASSRGIGYEQYF
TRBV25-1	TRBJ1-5	CAYPGARSNQPQHF
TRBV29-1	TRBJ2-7	CSVDMGQGYEQYF
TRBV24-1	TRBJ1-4	CATSDPRTGINEKLFF
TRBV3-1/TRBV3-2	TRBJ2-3	CASIGRGPADTQYF
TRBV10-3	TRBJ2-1	CAISESLGEQFF
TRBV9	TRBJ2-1	CASSVGLADEQFF
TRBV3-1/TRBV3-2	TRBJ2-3	CASSHQDRGIEDTQYF